This TCR beta chain appears in the sequencing data of a study of CD8 T cells in Susac syndrome. On the study more broadly: Within the sequenced Susac syndrome patient group, about six exhibited active disease and roughly 8 were in remission.

V gave up 3 bases and J gave up 9 bases, with 15 bases separating them. The germline V gene encodes CDR1 SQVTM and CDR2 ANQGSEA. This CDR3 comprises 13 residues. Sequencing of TCR beta was performed on blood CD8+ T cells and on blood CD4+ T cells. The RNA, roughly 0.45 to 1 ug, was put through reverse transcription using random hexamers. immunoSEQ multiplex PCR amplified TCR beta CDR3 across 54 Vbeta, 13 Jbeta. In TCRdb, the immunoSEQ multiplex PCR reads were re-called with MiXCR into one record per CDR3 protein. This table holds under 150,000 distinct CDR3 sequences, nearly 97% found once. The sequenced sample consisted of CD4+ T cells from PBMCs. The origin of this receptor is a human donor with Susac syndrome. The V and J genes are TRBV29-1 and TRBJ2-1; D perhaps matches TRBD1 (5 bases). The DNA for the CDR3 is TGCAGCGTTGATCAGGGCAGGGCGGTTGAGCAGTTCTTC. This encodes CSVDQGRAVEQFF.